These T cell receptor beta chains were read from a single sample in a study of blood T cell repertoires in COVID-19. Clones were sequenced by immunoSEQ multiplex PCR, and TCRdb holds only the in-frame ones, with some missing. The table lists a few hundred thousand clones, around 86% of them singletons. Source material: PBMCs or T cells enriched from blood (not recorded which). The receptors were gathered from a woman in her thirties or forties with acute COVID-19. Both conserved end residues are part of each CDR3. Each record gives: V gene, J gene, D gene, CDR3 protein. A D gene is named only where the DNA matches it firmly.

TRBV6-1	TRBJ1-5	TRBD1	CASSELNRGRGQPQHF
TRBV4-3	TRBJ2-3	NA	CASSQETAGSGGADTQYF
TRBV27	TRBJ2-5	NA	CASRASRETQYF
TRBV13	TRBJ2-5	NA	CASSLGRGAGETQYF
TRBV6-5	TRBJ1-5	NA	CASSSMGANQPQHF
TRBV28	TRBJ1-5	NA	CASSLGGLGLYSNQPQHF
TRBV28	TRBJ1-2	NA	CASSLGGRGGSGYTF
TRBV6-1	TRBJ2-3	TRBD2	CASSDPAGGPDTQYF
TRBV11-1	TRBJ1-1	NA	CASSPQQGGPEAFF
TRBV5-6	TRBJ2-2	TRBD2	CASSSGTNTGELFF
TRBV5-1	TRBJ1-2	NA	CASSPGSGNYGYTF
TRBV25-1	TRBJ1-5	TRBD1	CASSRFRGPAYQPQHF
TRBV4-3	TRBJ1-5	TRBD1	CASSQDAGQGLNQPQHF
TRBV19	TRBJ2-1	NA	CASSAGMNNEQFF
TRBV28	TRBJ1-3	NA	CASTPTPEQGRNTIYF
TRBV3-1/TRBV3-2	TRBJ1-6	TRBD1	CASSQGERGRNSPLHF
TRBV5-1	TRBJ1-2	TRBD1	CASSPDRDGYTF
TRBV20-1	TRBJ2-5	TRBD2	CSATELAGVETQYF
TRBV19	TRBJ2-2	TRBD2	CASSTSGVSTGELFF
TRBV3-1/TRBV3-2	TRBJ1-2	NA	CASSQGQGYGYTF
TRBV19	TRBJ2-1	TRBD2	CASSLGLAGRHNEQFF
TRBV6-5	TRBJ2-7	NA	CASSPGNSGPYF
TRBV18	TRBJ1-5	TRBD1	CASSPGQGNNQPQHF
TRBV11-2	TRBJ2-1	TRBD1	CASSLVGLGQGSSNEQFF
TRBV28	TRBJ2-2	NA	CASSLLQGDTGELFF
TRBV3-1/TRBV3-2	TRBJ2-2	NA	CASSQDPGNGELFF
TRBV15	TRBJ2-7	TRBD2	CATSTSRTSGDREQYF
TRBV2	TRBJ2-5	TRBD2	CASSKILAGGRQETQYF
TRBV19	TRBJ1-1	NA	CASSPQKNTEAFF
TRBV18	TRBJ1-1	NA	CASSQMARDTEAFF
TRBV30	TRBJ2-6	NA	CAWRPSRAGANVLTF
TRBV6-5	TRBJ2-7	TRBD2	CATAPGGAVHEQYF
TRBV5-6	TRBJ1-1	TRBD1	CASSYLKRRQGDPNTEAFF
TRBV5-8	TRBJ1-2	NA	CASSLALVSHTF
TRBV27	TRBJ2-4	NA	CASSSPEDIQYF
TRBV7-2	TRBJ1-1	NA	CASSLGVDRRGNTEAFF
TRBV11-2	TRBJ2-2	NA	CASSFRGTGELFF
TRBV4-2	TRBJ1-1	NA	CASSQDPTAGTEAFF
TRBV4-3	TRBJ2-5	TRBD2	CASSPSPLAGETQYF
TRBV5-5	TRBJ2-3	TRBD2	CASSPSQGLAGGGTQYF
TRBV7-9	TRBJ2-7	NA	CASSLDSRSNEQYF
TRBV9	TRBJ2-2	NA	CASSEGPIRRGGELFF
TRBV7-8	TRBJ1-3	NA	CASSPLSGNTIYF
TRBV14	TRBJ1-1	NA	CASSQLEQGNRAEAFF
TRBV9	TRBJ1-3	NA	CASSPRHELSGNTIYF
TRBV7-9	TRBJ2-1	TRBD2	CASSLEGLAGDEQFF
TRBV27	TRBJ1-5	TRBD1	CASRRGDRPGGRNQPQHF
TRBV5-5	TRBJ1-2	TRBD1	CASSLLGMTGKDHGYTF
TRBV20-1	TRBJ2-7	TRBD2	CRASSTSGAYEQYF
TRBV19	TRBJ1-1	NA	CASNDRRPSDTEAFF
TRBV15	TRBJ1-5	NA	CATSRDYGTQGSNQPQHF
TRBV28	TRBJ2-3	TRBD2	CASSPRLAASTDTQYF
TRBV12-5	TRBJ2-5	NA	CARQTPWDF
TRBV3-1/TRBV3-2	TRBJ2-2	NA	CASSQERTGAPGELFF